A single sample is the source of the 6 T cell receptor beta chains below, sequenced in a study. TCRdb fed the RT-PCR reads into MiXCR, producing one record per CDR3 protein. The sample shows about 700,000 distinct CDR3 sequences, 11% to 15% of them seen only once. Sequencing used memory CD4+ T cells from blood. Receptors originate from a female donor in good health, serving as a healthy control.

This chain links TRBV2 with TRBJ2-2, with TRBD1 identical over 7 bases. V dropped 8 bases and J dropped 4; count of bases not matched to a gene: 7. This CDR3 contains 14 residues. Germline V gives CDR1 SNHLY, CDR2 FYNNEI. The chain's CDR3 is CASGTGAGTGELFF. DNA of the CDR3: TGTGCCAGCGGCACAGGGGCGGGCACCGGGGAGCTGTTTTTT.

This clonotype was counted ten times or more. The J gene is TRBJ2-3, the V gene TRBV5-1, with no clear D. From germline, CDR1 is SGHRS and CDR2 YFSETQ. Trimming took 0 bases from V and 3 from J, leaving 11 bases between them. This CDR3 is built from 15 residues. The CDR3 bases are TGCGCCAGCAGCTTGGAAGCGCTACGGACAGATACGCAGTATTTT. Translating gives CASSLEALRTDTQYF.

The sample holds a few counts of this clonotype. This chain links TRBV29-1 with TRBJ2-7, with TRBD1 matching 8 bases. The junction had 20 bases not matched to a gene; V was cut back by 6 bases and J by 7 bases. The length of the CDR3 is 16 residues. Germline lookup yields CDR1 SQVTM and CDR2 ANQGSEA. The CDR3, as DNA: TGCAGCGTCGGATCTTCCGGACAGGGTTCCCGTTGGGAGCAGTACTTC. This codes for CSVGSSGQGSRWEQYF.

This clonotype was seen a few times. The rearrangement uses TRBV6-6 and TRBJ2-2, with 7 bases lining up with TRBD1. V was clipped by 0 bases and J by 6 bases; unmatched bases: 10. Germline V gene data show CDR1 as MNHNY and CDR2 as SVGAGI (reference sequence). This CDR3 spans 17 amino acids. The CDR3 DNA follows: TGTGCCAGCAGTTACTCGCCAGAGGGGGCGACCGCCGGGGAGCTGTTTTTT. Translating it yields CASSYSPEGATAGELFF.

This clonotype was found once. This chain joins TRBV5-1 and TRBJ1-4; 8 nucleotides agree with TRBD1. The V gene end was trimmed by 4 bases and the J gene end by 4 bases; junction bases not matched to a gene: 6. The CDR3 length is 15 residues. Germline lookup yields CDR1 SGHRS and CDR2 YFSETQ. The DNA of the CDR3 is TGCGCCAGCAGCCTCGCAGGGGGCATTAATGAAAAACTGTTTTTT. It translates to CASSLAGGINEKLFF.

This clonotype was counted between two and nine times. The CDR3, as DNA: TGCAGCCCAGGACAGGGGGCGTACTATGGCTACACCTTC. It translates to CSPGQGAYYGYTF. The chain links TRBV20-1 to TRBJ1-2; the match to TRBD1 covers 11 bases. CDR3 length: 13 amino acids. CDR1 DFQATT and CDR2 SNEGSKA come from the germline V gene (reference sequence).